This T cell receptor (beta chain) emerged from a study of T cells after yellow fever vaccination. Germline V CDR1 and CDR2: DFQATT, SNEGSKA (reference sequence). This CDR3 region has 16 residues. Trimming removed 1 base from V and 2 bases from J, with 15 bases in between. In its sample, this clonotype was seen a few times. 5'RACE template switching produced TCR cDNA carrying a universal primer site and UMIs. TCRdb recomputed calls from the 5' RACE reads with MiXCR, one row per CDR3 protein. The sample holds a few hundred thousand distinct CDR3 sequences, approximately 10% seen once. The chain has TRBV20-1 and TRBJ1-5; a weak D match, TRBD1 (5 bases). The sample consisted of CD4+ T cells sorted from PBMCs, taken 5 days after the yellow fever booster vaccination. The source is a man in his late teens or twenties who received the YFV17D yellow fever vaccine. This CDR3 is CSARAGQGGGNQPQHF. The CDR3 DNA reads TGCAGTGCTAGAGCGGGGCAGGGCGGGGGCAATCAGCCCCAGCATTTT.